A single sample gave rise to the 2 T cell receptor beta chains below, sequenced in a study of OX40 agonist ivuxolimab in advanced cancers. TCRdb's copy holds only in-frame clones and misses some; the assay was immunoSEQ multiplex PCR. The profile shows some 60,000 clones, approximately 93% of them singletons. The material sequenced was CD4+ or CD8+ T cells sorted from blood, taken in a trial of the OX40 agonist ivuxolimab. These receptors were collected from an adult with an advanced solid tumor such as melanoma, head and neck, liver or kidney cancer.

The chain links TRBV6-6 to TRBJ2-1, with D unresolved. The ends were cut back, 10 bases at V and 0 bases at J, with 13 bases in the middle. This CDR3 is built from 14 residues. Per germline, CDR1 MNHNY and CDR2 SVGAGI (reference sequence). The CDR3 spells CATQRESSYNEQFF. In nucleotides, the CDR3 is TGTGCCACGCAAAGGGAAAGCTCCTACAATGAGCAGTTCTTC.

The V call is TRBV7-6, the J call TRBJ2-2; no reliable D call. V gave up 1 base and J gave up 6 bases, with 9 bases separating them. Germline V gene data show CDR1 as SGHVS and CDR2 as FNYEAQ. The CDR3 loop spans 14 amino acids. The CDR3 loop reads CASSLDDISGELFF. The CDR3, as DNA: TGTGCCAGCAGCTTAGATGACATCTCCGGGGAGCTGTTTTTT.